This T cell receptor (beta chain) was captured by sequencing in a study of blood T cell repertoires in COVID-19. Whole-study context: The analysed material was cDNA or gDNA that came from T cells, B-cell-depleted T cells, or PBMCs.

Study processing details: The assay estimated nucleated cells by amplifying reference gene primers. The assay was immunoSEQ multiplex PCR, and TCRdb's table has in-frame clones only and misses some. Clone size and the V and J calls come from that table; the DNA yielded D and trimming. This sample yields 97,000 or so clones, of which around nine tenths are seen a single time; 3% belongs to the top ten. The CDR3 totals 17 residues. V was trimmed by 0 bases and J by 2 bases, leaving 16 bases between them. Germline V gene data show CDR1 as SGDLS and CDR2 as YYNGEE. The rearrangement uses TRBV9 and TRBJ2-3, with TRBD2 as a possible D gene (6 bases). Sequencing used peripheral blood. This sequence originates from a man aged 50 to 60 with active or convalescent COVID-19. CDR3 nucleotides: TGTGCCAGCAGCGTAGGGGTAGGTAGCGGTCCCACAGATACGCAGTATTTT. This gives the protein CASSVGVGSGPTDTQYF.